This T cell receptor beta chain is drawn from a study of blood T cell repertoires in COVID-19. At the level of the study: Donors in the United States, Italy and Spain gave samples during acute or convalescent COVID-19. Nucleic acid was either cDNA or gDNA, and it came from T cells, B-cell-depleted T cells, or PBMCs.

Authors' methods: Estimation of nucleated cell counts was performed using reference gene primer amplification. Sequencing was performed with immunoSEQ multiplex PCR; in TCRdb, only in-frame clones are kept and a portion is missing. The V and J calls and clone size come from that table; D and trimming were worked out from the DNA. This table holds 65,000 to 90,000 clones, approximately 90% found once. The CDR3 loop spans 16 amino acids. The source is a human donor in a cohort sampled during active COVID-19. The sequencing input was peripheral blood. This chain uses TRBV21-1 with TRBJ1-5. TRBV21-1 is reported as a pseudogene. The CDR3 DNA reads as TGTGCCAGCAGCAAAGTAGTCACCGAGGGCAATCAGCCCCAGCATTTT. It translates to CASSKVVTEGNQPQHF.